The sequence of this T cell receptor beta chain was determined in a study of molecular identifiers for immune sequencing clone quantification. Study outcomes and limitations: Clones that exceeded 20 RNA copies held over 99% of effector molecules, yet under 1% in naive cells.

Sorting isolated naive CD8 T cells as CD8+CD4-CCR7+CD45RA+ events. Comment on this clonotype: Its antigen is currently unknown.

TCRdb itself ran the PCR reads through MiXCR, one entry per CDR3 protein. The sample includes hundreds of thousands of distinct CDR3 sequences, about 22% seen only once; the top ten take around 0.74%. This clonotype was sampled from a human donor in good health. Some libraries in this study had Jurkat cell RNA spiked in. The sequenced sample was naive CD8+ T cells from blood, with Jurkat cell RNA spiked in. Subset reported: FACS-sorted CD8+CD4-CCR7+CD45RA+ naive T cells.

The CDR3 loop is CASSLGTAGTDTQYF. CDR3 bases: TGCGCCAGCAGCCTAGGGACAGCAGGCACAGATACGCAGTATTTT. V gene TRBV5-1 combines with J gene TRBJ2-3; TRBD1 matches at 7 bases. V was pared by 4 bases and J by 1 base, with 6 bases of the junction left unmatched. Germline-derived CDR1 and CDR2 are SGHRS and YFSETQ. The CDR3 consists of 15 residues.